These T cell receptor beta chains were read from a single sample in a study of siplizumab effects on memory and regulatory T cells. TCRdb's copy holds only in-frame clones and misses some; the assay was immunoSEQ multiplex PCR. The table has 70,000 to 95,000 clones, under 95% seen once; the top ten hold 6.5%. The sample comprised CD8+ T cells sorted from blood. Receptor source: a human donor in good health. The CDR3 runs from the conserved cysteine through the conserved F or W. D genes are given only for firm matches. Size values are once, few and many counts, or a class for expanded clones, and some rows have none.

d_call: TRBD2
clone_size: .
j_call: TRBJ2-1
v_call: TRBV9
cdr3_aa: CASSVGVAGSYNEQFF
cdr3_nt: TGTGCCAGCAGCGTAGGGGTAGCGGGATCCTACAATGAGCAGTTCTTC

d_call: .
clone_size: once
j_call: TRBJ2-5
v_call: TRBV27
cdr3_aa: CASSLDPRGETQYF
cdr3_nt: TGTGCCAGCAGTCTGGACCCCAGAGGAGAGACCCAGTACTTC

d_call: .
clone_size: .
j_call: TRBJ1-6
v_call: TRBV13
cdr3_aa: CASSLGGGPLHF
cdr3_nt: TGTGCCAGCAGCTTAGGTGGGGGACCCCTCCACTTT

d_call: TRBD1
clone_size: .
j_call: TRBJ1-1
v_call: TRBV27
cdr3_aa: CASSTWDSLRPGTEAFF
cdr3_nt: TGTGCCAGCAGTACCTGGGACAGTCTCCGACCGGGCACTGAAGCTTTCTTT

d_call: .
clone_size: .
j_call: TRBJ2-6
v_call: TRBV7-9
cdr3_aa: CASSYGANVLTF
cdr3_nt: TGTGCCAGCAGTTATGGGGCCAACGTCCTGACTTTC

d_call: .
clone_size: once
j_call: TRBJ1-1
v_call: TRBV11-2
cdr3_aa: CASSLGWNTEAFF
cdr3_nt: TGTGCCAGCAGCTTAGGATGGAACACTGAAGCTTTCTTT

d_call: TRBD1
clone_size: .
j_call: TRBJ1-2
v_call: TRBV5-8
cdr3_aa: CASSLAPQGRYGYTF
cdr3_nt: TGTGCCAGCAGCTTGGCCCCACAGGGGAGGTATGGCTACACCTTC

d_call: .
clone_size: .
j_call: TRBJ2-7
v_call: TRBV27
cdr3_aa: CASTLTGSGGLEQYF
cdr3_nt: TGTGCCAGCACCTTGACCGGCAGTGGTGGGCTCGAGCAGTACTTC

d_call: .
clone_size: once
j_call: TRBJ1-2
v_call: TRBV11-2
cdr3_aa: CASSLETVNYGYTF
cdr3_nt: TGTGCCAGCAGCTTAGAGACAGTGAACTATGGCTACACCTTC

d_call: TRBD1
clone_size: once
j_call: TRBJ2-7
v_call: TRBV5-4
cdr3_aa: CASSKQGESYEQYF
cdr3_nt: TGTGCCAGCAGCAAACAGGGGGAGTCCTACGAGCAGTACTTC

d_call: .
clone_size: .
j_call: TRBJ2-7
v_call: TRBV6-6
cdr3_aa: CASSAGFGGEQYF
cdr3_nt: TGTGCCAGCAGCGCCGGTTTTGGGGGCGAGCAGTACTTC

d_call: .
clone_size: .
j_call: TRBJ2-5
v_call: TRBV7-2
cdr3_aa: CASSPEDIRGETQYF
cdr3_nt: TGTGCCAGCAGCCCCGAGGACATTAGGGGGGAGACCCAGTACTTC

d_call: .
clone_size: .
j_call: TRBJ2-7
v_call: TRBV7-9
cdr3_aa: CASSFQGLVEQYF
cdr3_nt: TGTGCCAGCAGCTTTCAGGGGTTGGTCGAGCAGTACTTC

d_call: .
clone_size: .
j_call: TRBJ2-6
v_call: TRBV7-9
cdr3_aa: CASSLWPGQDSGANVLTF
cdr3_nt: TGTGCCAGCAGCTTATGGCCAGGGCAGGACTCTGGGGCCAACGTCCTGACTTTC

d_call: .
clone_size: .
j_call: TRBJ2-3
v_call: TRBV9
cdr3_aa: CASSVDGDLTDTQYF
cdr3_nt: TGTGCCAGCAGCGTAGACGGAGACCTCACAGATACGCAGTATTTT

d_call: TRBD2
clone_size: once
j_call: TRBJ2-1
v_call: TRBV27
cdr3_aa: CASSLGEGVYNEQFF
cdr3_nt: TGTGCCAGCAGTCTGGGGGAGGGAGTCTACAATGAGCAGTTCTTC